This entry features one T cell receptor (beta chain) sequence. Its antigen is currently unknown. For the second PCR, which ran for about 7 to 11 cycles, a sample-barcoded 5' primer and a J-beta primer mix were used. A 12-random-nucleotide template-switch adaptor tagged each cDNA molecule. TCRdb re-derived calls from the 5' RACE reads in MiXCR, one entry per CDR3 protein. The sample records 1.5 million or so distinct CDR3 sequences, about 45% being singletons. J was trimmed by 2 bases and V by 7 bases; bases with no gene match: 3. The CDR3 is 14 residues long. The V gene's germline CDR1 is MNHEY and CDR2 SVGEGT. The sample originates from a study of blood T cells in healthy people across ages. Findings and caveats of the study: Lack of knowledge of donor CMV status possibly confounded expanded clonotype changes. Diversity estimated from one million T cells was considered an underestimate.

This sequence originates from a woman between 18 and 30 years old in good health. The V and J genes are TRBV6-2 or TRBV6-3 and TRBJ2-1; 9 bases line up with TRBD1. Specimen: blood. The CDR3 sequence: CASMGQGAYNEQFF. CDR3 nucleotides: TGTGCCAGCATGGGACAGGGCGCCTACAATGAGCAGTTCTTC.